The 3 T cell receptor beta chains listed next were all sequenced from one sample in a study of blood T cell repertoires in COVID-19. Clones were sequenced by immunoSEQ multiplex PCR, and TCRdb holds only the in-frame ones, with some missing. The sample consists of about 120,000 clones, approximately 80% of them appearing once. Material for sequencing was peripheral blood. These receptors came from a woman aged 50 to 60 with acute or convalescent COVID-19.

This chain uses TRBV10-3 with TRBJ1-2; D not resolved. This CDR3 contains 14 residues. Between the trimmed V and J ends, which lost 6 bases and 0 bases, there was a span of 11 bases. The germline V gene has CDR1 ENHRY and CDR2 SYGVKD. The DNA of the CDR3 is TGTGCCATCAGCGACATTTCTACTAACTATGGCTACACCTTC. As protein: CAISDISTNYGYTF.

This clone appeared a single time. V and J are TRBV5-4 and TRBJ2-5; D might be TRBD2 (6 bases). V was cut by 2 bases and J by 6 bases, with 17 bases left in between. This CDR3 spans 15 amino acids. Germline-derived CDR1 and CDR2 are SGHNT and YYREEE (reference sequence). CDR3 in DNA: TGTGCCAGCAGCTTTAAGAAGGGTGCGGGGCAGACCCAGTACTTC. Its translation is CASSFKKGAGQTQYF.

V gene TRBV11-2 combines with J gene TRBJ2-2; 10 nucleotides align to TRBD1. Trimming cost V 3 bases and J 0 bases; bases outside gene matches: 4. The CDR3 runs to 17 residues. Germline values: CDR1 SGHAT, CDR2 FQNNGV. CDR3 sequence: CASSFRTGGSNTGELFF. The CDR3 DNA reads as TGTGCCAGCAGCTTTAGGACAGGGGGGTCGAACACCGGGGAGCTGTTTTTT.